This entry features one T cell receptor beta chain sequence. In germline, CDR1 is SNHLY, CDR2 FYNNEI. CDR3 length: 13 amino acids. Trimming cost V 6 bases and J 4 bases; bases outside gene matches: 5. Method: immunoSEQ multiplex PCR; TCRdb's copy keeps in-frame clones and lacks some. This table has tens of thousands of clones, about 93% appearing once. The source of the sample is a study of T cell changes during pregnancy in multiple sclerosis. The TCR sequence derives from a female donor with multiple sclerosis, enrolled in a pregnancy study. This sequence joins TRBV2 and TRBJ1-2, with 7 positions matching TRBD1. The sample was CD4+ T cells from peripheral blood mononuclear cells, taken in the third trimester of pregnancy. The CDR3, as DNA: TGTGCCAGCAGGGGGGACAGTTTCTATGGCTACACCTTC. This encodes CASRGDSFYGYTF.